The 19 T cell receptor beta chains given below trace back to one sample, sequenced in a study of T cells in tuberculosis. TCRdb's copy holds only in-frame clones and misses some; the assay was immunoSEQ multiplex PCR. The sample has 30,000 to 35,000 clones, around 97% seen once; the top ten hold 6.2%. Sequencing was performed on PBMCs. These receptors were obtained from a donor under 30 with latent tuberculosis or without tuberculosis infection.

The chain links TRBV27 to TRBJ1-2, with no clear D. The V and J ends lost 5 bases and 5 bases respectively, with 15 bases between them. In germline, CDR1 is MNHEY, CDR2 SMNVEV (reference sequence). The CDR3 runs 14 residues. In nucleotides, the CDR3 is TGTGCCAGCAGTCGCGGTATTGGAGTTTATGGCTACACCTTC. Protein: CASSRGIGVYGYTF.

The chain recombines TRBV11-3 with TRBJ1-1, with D possibly TRBD1 on 5 matching bases. This CDR3 is 16 amino acids long. Germline CDR1 SGHNT, CDR2 YENEEA. V was shortened by 5 bases and J by 4 bases, with 20 bases between the two germline ends. The CDR3 coding sequence is TGTGCCAGCAGCCGAAATGACGGATCCGGGGGCACTGAAGCTTTCTTT. This encodes CASSRNDGSGGTEAFF.

The J gene is TRBJ1-2, the V gene TRBV10-3; TRBD1 is a possible D gene (6 bases). Germline-derived CDR1 and CDR2 are ENHRY and SYGVKD. V lost 6 bases to trimming and J lost 5 bases, with 10 bases between them. The CDR3 length is 12 residues. CDR3 region: CAISKTGYGYTF. CDR3 nucleotides: TGTGCCATCAGCAAAACAGGGTATGGCTACACCTTC.

The chain couples TRBV19 to TRBJ1-1; D is possibly TRBD1 (6 bases). In germline, CDR1 is LNHDA, CDR2 SQIVND (reference sequence). The CDR3 spans 14 residues. Trimming left V 4 bases short and J 1 base short, with 10 bases between. The CDR3 coding sequence is TGTGCCAGTAGTAGCTACAGGGCGAACACTGAAGCTTTCTTT. Its protein product is CASSSYRANTEAFF.

This clone occurred once. The J gene is TRBJ1-1, the V gene TRBV5-1, with a tentative D call TRBD1 (6 bases). V lost 4 bases to trimming and J lost 5 bases, with 9 bases between them. Germline V CDR1 and CDR2: SGHRS, YFSETQ. There are 12 residues in the CDR3. DNA for the CDR3: TGCGCCAGCAGCACCAGGGGTACTGAAGCTTTCTTT. Translated, it gives CASSTRGTEAFF.

This clone was detected once. The J gene is TRBJ2-2, the V gene TRBV5-1; TRBD1 aligns across 8 bases. With V trimmed by 4 bases and J by 0 bases, 2 bases remained unmatched. The CDR3 is 15 residues long. Germline lookup yields CDR1 SGHRS and CDR2 YFSETQ. Here the CDR3 DNA reads TGCGCCAGCAGCCCGGGACAGGCGAACACCGGGGAGCTGTTTTTT. Residues: CASSPGQANTGELFF.

The rearrangement uses TRBV5-1 and TRBJ1-4; possibly TRBD1 for D (5 bases). V was clipped by 3 bases and J by 8 bases, with 14 bases between them. Germline V lookup: CDR1 SGHRS, CDR2 YFSETQ. The CDR3 has 14 amino acids. CDR3 protein: CASSSFDRTEKLFF. DNA for the CDR3: TGCGCCAGCAGCTCTTTTGACAGAACCGAAAAACTGTTTTTT.

The V and J genes are TRBV29-1 and TRBJ2-5, with 15 bases lining up with TRBD2. With V trimmed by 6 bases and J by 5 bases, 7 bases remained unmatched. CDR3 length: 15 residues. In germline, CDR1 is SQVTM, CDR2 ANQGSEA. The CDR3 here is CSVGTSGGLGETQYF. CDR3 bases: TGCAGCGTCGGGACTAGCGGGGGGTTAGGGGAGACCCAGTACTTC. The full variable domain, its missing parts supplied by reference TRBV29-1 and TRBJ2-5, is SAVISQKPSRDICQRGTSLTIQCQVDSQVTMMFWYRQQPGQSLTLIATANQGSEATYESGFVIDKFPISRPNLTFSTLTVSNMSPEDSSIYLCSVGTSGGLGETQYFGPGTRLLVL.

The chain uses TRBV29-1 and TRBJ2-3; the match to TRBD2 covers 9 bases. Germline V gene sequence: CDR1 SQVTM, CDR2 ANQGSEA. The CDR3 extends over 15 amino acids. Germline trimming cut 7 bases from V and 6 bases from J; bases unmatched to any gene: 14. CDR3 residues: CSAAGIAGAVDTQYF. The CDR3 DNA is TGCAGCGCCGCGGGAATAGCGGGAGCGGTGGATACGCAGTATTTT.

This chain joins TRBV6-5 and TRBJ1-2; 8 nucleotides agree with TRBD1. Germline assignment: CDR1 MNHEY and CDR2 SVGAGI. The J segment lost 5 bases and the V segment lost 2 bases, leaving 7 bases of the junction unmatched. This CDR3 is 15 amino acids long. The CDR3 reads CASSYAERQGYGYTF. The CDR3 region has the DNA TGTGCCAGCAGTTACGCCGAAAGACAGGGGTATGGCTACACCTTC.

The chain recombines TRBV2 with TRBJ1-1, with 9 bases identical to TRBD1. The CDR3 has 13 amino acids. Germline CDR1 SNHLY, CDR2 FYNNEI. V was clipped by 6 bases and J by 4 bases; unmatched bases: 3. Here the CDR3 DNA reads TGTGCCAGCAGAGGACAGGGGTTCACTGAAGCTTTCTTT. Translating it yields CASRGQGFTEAFF.

The chain combines TRBV14 with TRBJ2-3; D gene ambiguous. The V end was cut by 4 bases, the J end by 1 base, with 6 bases between. The CDR3 consists of 13 residues. Germline CDR1 reads SGHDN; CDR2 reads FVKESK. This chain's CDR3 is CASSRLGTDTQYF. The CDR3 DNA is TGTGCCAGCAGCCGACTGGGCACAGATACGCAGTATTTT.

The chain uses TRBV6-5 and TRBJ1-2, with 8 bases matching TRBD1. The ends lost 5 bases at V and 6 bases at J; junction bases unmatched: 8. Germline V CDR1 and CDR2: MNHEY, SVGAGI. This CDR3 is 14 amino acids long. CDR3 bases: TGTGCCAGCAGTCGCACAGGGGGAAGGGATGGCTACACCTTC. The encoded protein is CASSRTGGRDGYTF.

The chain couples TRBV5-1 to TRBJ2-7, with 12 positions matching TRBD1. The germline V gene encodes CDR1 SGHRS and CDR2 YFSETQ. Unmatched junction bases numbered 9, after V lost 4 bases and J lost 7 bases. The CDR3 totals 15 residues. The CDR3 here is CASSPPGQGAGEQYF. CDR3 coding DNA: TGCGCCAGCAGCCCCCCGGGACAGGGGGCGGGTGAGCAGTACTTC.

The CDR3 DNA is TGTGCCAGCAGCCGTGGCGGGGAAGAGCAGTACTTC. It codes for CASSRGGEEQYF. V is TRBV5-6 and J is TRBJ2-7, with a weak D call TRBD2 (6 bases). Germline V gives CDR1 SGHDT, CDR2 YYEEEE. V was cut by 4 bases and J by 7 bases, with 12 bases left in between. This CDR3 is 12 amino acids long.

The gene calls are TRBV4-2 and TRBJ2-3, with 11 bases identical to TRBD2. The CDR3 is 15 amino acids. Trimming at V came to 4 bases and at J to 6 bases, leaving 6 bases not matched to a gene. Germline V lookup: CDR1 LGHNA, CDR2 YNFKEQ. CDR3 nucleotide sequence: TGTGCCAGCAGCCCTAGACTAGCGGGGTGGGATACGCAGTATTTT. Amino acid sequence: CASSPRLAGWDTQYF.

The chain combines TRBV7-6 with TRBJ2-3; no definite D call. V lost 5 bases to trimming and J lost 4 bases, with 10 bases between them. The V gene's germline CDR1 is SGHVS and CDR2 FNYEAQ. This CDR3 contains 13 residues. The CDR3 region is CASSANGPDTQYF. The CDR3 bases are TGTGCCAGCAGCGCAAATGGGCCAGATACGCAGTATTTT.

Concerning this clone: At the DNA level, this CDR3 is encoded by other sequences in the same sample as well. This chain connects TRBV5-1 to TRBJ2-2, with no clear D. Germline-derived CDR1 and CDR2 are SGHRS and YFSETQ. Deletions cut 0 bases from V and 0 bases from J, with 6 bases between. The CDR3 spans 15 residues. The CDR3 loop reads CASSLGAANTGELFF. CDR3 in DNA: TGCGCCAGCAGCTTGGGGGCAGCGAACACCGGGGAGCTGTTTTTT.

V is TRBV7-9 and J is TRBJ1-2; perhaps TRBD1 as D (6 bases). The CDR3 is 11 amino acids. The germline CDR1 and CDR2 sequences are SEHNR and FQNEAQ (reference sequence). Trimming took off 9 bases at V and 9 bases at J, with 14 bases between the two ends. The CDR3 region is CARWTEGRYTF. The CDR3 DNA reads as TGTGCCAGGTGGACAGAAGGTCGCTACACCTTC.